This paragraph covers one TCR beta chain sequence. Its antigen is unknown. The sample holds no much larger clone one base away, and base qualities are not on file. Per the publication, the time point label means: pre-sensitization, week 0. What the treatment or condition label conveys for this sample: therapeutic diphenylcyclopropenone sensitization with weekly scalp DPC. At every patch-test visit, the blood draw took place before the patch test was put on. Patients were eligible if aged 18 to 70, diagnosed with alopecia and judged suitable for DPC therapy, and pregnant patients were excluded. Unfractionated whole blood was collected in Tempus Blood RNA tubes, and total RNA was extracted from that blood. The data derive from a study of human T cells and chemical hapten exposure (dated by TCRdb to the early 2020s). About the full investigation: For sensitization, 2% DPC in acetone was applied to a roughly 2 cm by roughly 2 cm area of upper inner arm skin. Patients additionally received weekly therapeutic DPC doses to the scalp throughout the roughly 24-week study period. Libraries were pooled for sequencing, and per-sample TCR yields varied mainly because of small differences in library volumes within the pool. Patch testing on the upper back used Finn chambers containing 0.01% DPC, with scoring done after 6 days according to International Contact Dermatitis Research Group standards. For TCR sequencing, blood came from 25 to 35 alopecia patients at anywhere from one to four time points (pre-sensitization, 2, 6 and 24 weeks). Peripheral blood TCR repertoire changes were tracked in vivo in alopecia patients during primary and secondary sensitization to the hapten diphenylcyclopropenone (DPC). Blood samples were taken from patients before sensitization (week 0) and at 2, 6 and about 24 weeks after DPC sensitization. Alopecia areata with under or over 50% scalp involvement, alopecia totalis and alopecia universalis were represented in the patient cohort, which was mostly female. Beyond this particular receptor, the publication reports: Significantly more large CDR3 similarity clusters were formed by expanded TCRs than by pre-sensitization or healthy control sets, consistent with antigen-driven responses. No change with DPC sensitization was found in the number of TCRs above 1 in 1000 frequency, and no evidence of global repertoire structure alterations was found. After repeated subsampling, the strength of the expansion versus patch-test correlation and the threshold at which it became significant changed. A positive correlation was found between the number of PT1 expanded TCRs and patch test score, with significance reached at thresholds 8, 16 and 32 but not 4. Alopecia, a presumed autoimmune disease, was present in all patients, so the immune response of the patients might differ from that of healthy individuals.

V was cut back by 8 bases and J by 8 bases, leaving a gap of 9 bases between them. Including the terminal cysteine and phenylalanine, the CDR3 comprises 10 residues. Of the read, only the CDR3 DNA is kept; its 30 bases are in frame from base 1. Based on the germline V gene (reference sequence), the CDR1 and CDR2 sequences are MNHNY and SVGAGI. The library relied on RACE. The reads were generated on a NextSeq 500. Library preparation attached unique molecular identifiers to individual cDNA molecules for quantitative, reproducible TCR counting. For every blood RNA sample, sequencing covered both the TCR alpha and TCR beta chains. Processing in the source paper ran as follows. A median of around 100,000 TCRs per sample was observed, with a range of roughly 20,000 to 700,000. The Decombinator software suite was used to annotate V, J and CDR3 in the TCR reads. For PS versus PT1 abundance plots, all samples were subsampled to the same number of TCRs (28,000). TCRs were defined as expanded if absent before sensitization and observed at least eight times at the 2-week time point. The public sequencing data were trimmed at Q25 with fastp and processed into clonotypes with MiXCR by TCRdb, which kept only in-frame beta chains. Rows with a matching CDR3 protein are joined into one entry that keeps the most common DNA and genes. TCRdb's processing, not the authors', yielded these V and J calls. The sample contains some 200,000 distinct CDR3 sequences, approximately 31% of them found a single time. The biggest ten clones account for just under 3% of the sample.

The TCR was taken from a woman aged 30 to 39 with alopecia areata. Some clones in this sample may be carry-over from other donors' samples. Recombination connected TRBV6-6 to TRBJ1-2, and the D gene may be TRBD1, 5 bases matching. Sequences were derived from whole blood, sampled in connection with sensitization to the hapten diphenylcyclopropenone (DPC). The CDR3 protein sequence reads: CASRTGGYTF. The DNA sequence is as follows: TGTGCCAGCCGTACAGGCGGCTACACCTTC.